A single sample is the source of the 29 T cell receptor beta chains below, sequenced in a study of post-analysis software for immune sequencing data. Study-level findings and limits: Patients showed TRBV5-6, TRBV5-1 and TRBV20-1 among 4 or 5 TRBV segments more frequent than in controls.

Built from TCR beta cDNA, the libraries had unique molecular identifiers in them. TCRdb reprocessed the PCR reads via MiXCR and lists one record per CDR3 protein. The sample has hundreds of thousands of distinct CDR3 sequences; 55% to 60% are singletons. Antigen specificity for these receptors is unknown. Sequenced sample: blood. Source of these receptors: a girl aged 2-10 years with multiple sclerosis.

The V gene is TRBV18, the J gene TRBJ2-5; D is undetermined. Germline loops: CDR1 KGHSH, CDR2 LQKENI. The CDR3 length is 14 residues. Trimming shortened V by 1 base and J by 0 bases, and 6 bases separated the two germline ends. Written as DNA, the CDR3 is TGTGCCAGCTCACCACTCAGGTACCAAGAGACCCAGTACTTC. As protein: CASSPLRYQETQYF. The whole variable domain, remainder taken from reference TRBV18 and TRBJ2-5, is NAGVMQNPRHLVRRRGQEARLRCSPMKGHSHVYWYRQLPEEGLKFMVYLQKENIIDESGMPKERFSAEFPKEGPSILRIQQVVRGDSAAYFCASSPLRYQETQYFGPGTRLLVL.

This chain uses TRBV28 with TRBJ2-7; D is possibly TRBD1 (5 bases). With 5 bases removed from V and 2 bases from J, the gap between germline ends came to 13 bases. The CDR3 length is 14 residues. The V gene's germline CDR1 is MDHEN and CDR2 SYDVKM. Written as DNA, the CDR3 is TGTGCCAGCAGTCGGACATTCCAAACCTACGAGCAGTACTTC. Protein product: CASSRTFQTYEQYF. Using reference TRBV28 and TRBJ2-7 for the parts outside the CDR3, the full variable domain is DVKVTQSSRYLVKRTGEKVFLECVQDMDHENMFWYRQDPGLGLRLIYFSYDVKMKEKGDIPEGYSVSREKKERFSLILESASTNQTSMYLCASSRTFQTYEQYFGPGTRLTVT.

This sequence joins TRBV7-9 and TRBJ2-5; D gene ambiguous. The J call may not be correct, given that the DNA end is closer to TRBJ2-4. Germline assignment: CDR1 SEHNR and CDR2 FQNEAQ (reference sequence). This CDR3 region has 12 residues. CDR3 coding DNA: TGTGCCACCACCCATCAGGAAAACATTCAGTACTTC. It codes for CATTHQENIQYF.

This chain uses TRBV29-1 with TRBJ2-3; 10 bases line up with TRBD1. This CDR3 is built from 15 residues. Trimming removed 7 bases from V and 1 base from J; junction bases left unmatched: 8. CDR1 and CDR2 from the germline V gene are SQVTM and ANQGSEA. The CDR3 DNA is TGCAGCGGGGAATTCGGGACAGGGGGCACAGATACGCAGTATTTT. This sequence encodes CSGEFGTGGTDTQYF.

The chain joins TRBV11-2 to TRBJ2-7; tentative D call: TRBD2 (6 bases). The CDR3 runs 18 residues. Trimming took 2 bases from V and 2 from J, leaving 22 bases between them. Germline CDR1 and CDR2: SGHAT and FQNNGV. In DNA form, the CDR3 reads TGTGCCAGCAGCTTATGGGGAGCCCTTCCGGGGGAGGCCTACGAGCAGTACTTC. Amino acid sequence: CASSLWGALPGEAYEQYF.

This clonotype was seen a handful of times. This chain connects TRBV6-1 to TRBJ2-3; D remains ambiguous. The length of the CDR3 is 14 residues. Deletions cut 3 bases from V and 6 bases from J, with 13 bases between. From germline, CDR1 is MNHNS and CDR2 SASEGT. This chain's CDR3 is CASSDSPAVDTQYF. The CDR3 DNA follows: TGTGCCAGCAGTGACTCTCCGGCGGTTGATACGCAGTATTTT.

The CDR3 loop is CASSDSWTGNTDTQYF. In DNA, the CDR3 is TGTGCCAGCAGTGACTCCTGGACAGGGAACACAGATACGCAGTATTTT. V gene TRBV6-4 combines with J gene TRBJ2-3; 8 nucleotides match TRBD1. The CDR3 totals 16 residues. Trimming at V came to 0 bases and at J to 2 bases, leaving 4 bases not matched to a gene. In germline, CDR1 is MRHNA, CDR2 SNTAGT.

This chain joins TRBV4-2 and TRBJ2-1; D gene ambiguous. V lost 3 bases and J lost 4, with 13 bases in between. Germline V gene data show CDR1 as LGHNA and CDR2 as YNFKEQ. The CDR3 spans 15 residues. The CDR3 region has the DNA TGTGCCAGCAGCCAGTCTGGACCCTCGTACAATGAGCAGTTCTTC. This codes for CASSQSGPSYNEQFF.

This clonotype was observed a handful of times. This chain connects TRBV2 to TRBJ2-1, with D tentatively TRBD2 (6 bases). This CDR3 is built from 14 residues. CDR1 is SNHLY, CDR2 FYNNEI, per germline. With 1 base removed from V and 5 bases from J, the gap between germline ends came to 9 bases. CDR3 DNA: TGTGCCAGCAGTGAAGGCGGGATTAACAATGAGCAGTTCTTC. It specifies CASSEGGINNEQFF. The full variable domain, its missing parts supplied by reference TRBV2 and TRBJ2-1, is EPEVTQTPSHQVTQMGQEVILRCVPISNHLYFYWYRQILGQKVEFLVSFYNNEISEKSEIFDDQFSVERPDGSNFTLKIRSTKLEDSAMYFCASSEGGINNEQFFGPGTRLTVL.

The gene calls are TRBV28 and TRBJ2-1; TRBD1 matches at 9 bases. Germline V gives CDR1 MDHEN, CDR2 SYDVKM. Trimming at V came to 7 bases and at J to 7 bases, leaving 8 bases not matched to a gene. CDR3 length: 14 amino acids. CDR3 sequence (DNA): TGTGCCAGCACCTCCGGGACAGGGTCGAATGAGCAGTTCTTC. Translation: CASTSGTGSNEQFF.

The DNA for the CDR3 is TGTGCCAGCAGCCCAAGACTGGGGCCGAGCTCCTACAATGAGCAGTTCTTC. This encodes CASSPRLGPSSYNEQFF. J is TRBJ2-1 and V is TRBV7-9; D might be TRBD1 (5 bases). CDR3 size: 17 residues. Germline V gene lookup returns CDR1 SEHNR and CDR2 FQNEAQ (reference sequence). Trimming removed 5 bases from V and 0 bases from J, with 17 bases in between.

This clonotype was recorded many times. V and J are TRBV5-1 and TRBJ2-5; D is possibly TRBD2 (6 bases). Germline assignment: CDR1 SGHRS and CDR2 YFSETQ. The CDR3 covers 13 residues. The germline V and J ends were trimmed by 2 bases and 3 bases, with 8 bases remaining between them. For the CDR3, the DNA is TGCGCCAGCAGCTTTGGCGGGGAAGAGACCCAGTACTTC. Residues: CASSFGGEETQYF.

This clonotype was picked up one time. The V and J genes are TRBV7-2 and TRBJ2-1; perhaps TRBD2 as D (6 bases). Trimming pared 5 bases from V and 0 bases from J, leaving 14 bases between. The CDR3 contains 16 residues. Germline CDR1 reads SGHTA; CDR2 reads FQGNSA. CDR3 amino acids: CASSRLGGDSYNEQFF. The CDR3 DNA follows: TGTGCCAGCAGCCGCCTTGGCGGGGACTCCTACAATGAGCAGTTCTTC.

J is TRBJ1-2 and V is TRBV20-1, with 7 bases that match TRBD1. Germline CDR1 reads DFQATT; CDR2 reads SNEGSKA (reference sequence). The CDR3 sequence is 15 residues long. Trimming took 5 bases from V and 7 from J; bases not matched to a gene: 16. CDR3 protein: CSAGTWDSLRSGYTF. CDR3 bases: TGCAGTGCTGGTACATGGGACAGTTTAAGGAGTGGCTACACCTTC.

This sequence joins TRBV29-1 and TRBJ2-7, with 8 bases lining up with TRBD1. J gave up 0 bases and V 6 bases, and 13 bases lay outside the gene matches. The germline V gene encodes CDR1 SQVTM and CDR2 ANQGSEA. This CDR3 region has 16 residues. CDR3 nucleotide sequence: TGCAGCGTCGGACAGGGTGTGCTCTCGAGCTCCTACGAGCAGTACTTC. This gives the protein CSVGQGVLSSSYEQYF.

The CDR3 region has the DNA TGTGCCAGCAGCCGGGGGACAGGGACTTCAGATACGCAGTATTTT. Translated, it gives CASSRGTGTSDTQYF. V gene TRBV7-2 combines with J gene TRBJ2-3; 9 nucleotides align to TRBD1. This CDR3 region has 15 residues. J gave up 4 bases and V 5 bases, and 7 bases lay outside the gene matches. Germline lookup yields CDR1 SGHTA and CDR2 FQGNSA.

The rearrangement joins TRBV7-3 to TRBJ2-3; D is possibly TRBD1 or TRBD2 (5 bases each). Germline loops: CDR1 SGHTA, CDR2 FQGTGA. Trimming took off 6 bases at V and 8 bases at J, with 12 bases between the two ends. CDR3 length: 12 amino acids. Here the CDR3 DNA reads TGTGCCAGCAGTAATGGGGCGGGTACGCAGTATTTT. Amino acid sequence: CASSNGAGTQYF. Based on the CDR3 plus reference TRBV7-3 and TRBJ2-3, the full variable domain is GAGVSQTPSNKVTEKGKYVELRCDPISGHTALYWYRQSLGQGPEFLIYFQGTGAADDSGLPNDRFFAVRPEGSVSTLKIQRTERGDSAVYLCASSNGAGTQYFGPGTRLTVL.

This clonotype was found a few times. This CDR3 is CASSLQPTAGANVLTF. The DNA for the CDR3 is TGTGCCAGCAGCTTACAACCAACCGCTGGGGCCAACGTCCTGACTTTC. The V and J genes are TRBV7-6 and TRBJ2-6; D is undetermined. This CDR3 spans 16 amino acids. CDR1 is SGHVS and CDR2 is FNYEAQ in the germline V gene. V shed 2 bases and J shed 2 bases, with 10 bases lying between them.

V gene TRBV19 combines with J gene TRBJ1-5; TRBD1 is a possible D gene (6 bases). With 4 bases removed from V and 9 bases from J, the gap between germline ends came to 13 bases. CDR1 and CDR2 from the germline V gene are LNHDA and SQIVND (reference sequence). The CDR3 length is 13 residues. CDR3 sequence reads: CASSTGAGRPQHF. The CDR3 bases are TGTGCCAGTAGTACAGGGGCAGGTCGGCCCCAGCATTTT.

This chain connects TRBV3-1 to TRBJ2-5; 7 positions match TRBD1. Germline values: CDR1 LGHDT, CDR2 YNNKEL (reference sequence). This CDR3 is 14 amino acids long. Unmatched junction bases numbered 8, after V lost 7 bases and J lost 3 bases. The CDR3 is CASTFGTVKETQYF. The CDR3 DNA is TGTGCCAGCACCTTCGGGACAGTAAAAGAGACCCAGTACTTC.

Concerning this clonotype itself: The junction and the germline gene differ at one end; a read error may be behind it. CDR3 amino acids: CAWSVRGGTRGRSQYF. As DNA, the CDR3 is TGCGCCTGGAGTGTACGAGGAGGGACACGGGGAAGGTCGCAGTATTTT. The rearrangement joins TRBV30 to TRBJ2-3; D tentatively reads TRBD1 or TRBD2 (6 bases each). This CDR3 has 16 amino acids. Germline V gene data show CDR1 as GTSNPN and CDR2 as SVGIG (reference sequence).

This sequence joins TRBV10-3 and TRBJ1-5; TRBD1 aligns across 9 bases. CDR3 length equals 16 residues. Germline CDR1 is ENHRY and CDR2 is SYGVKD. With V trimmed by 6 bases and J by 1 base, 7 bases remained unmatched. The CDR3 protein is CAISRTGTGSNQPQHF. The CDR3 DNA reads as TGTGCCATCAGCCGAACCGGGACAGGGAGCAATCAGCCCCAGCATTTT.

The J gene is TRBJ1-5, the V gene TRBV7-8; D is possibly TRBD1 (5 bases). Germline CDR1 is SGHVS and CDR2 is FQNEAQ. The CDR3 sequence is 14 residues long. Trimming took 5 bases from V and 4 from J, leaving 12 bases between them. DNA for the CDR3: TGTGCCAGCAGCCCGAGGGCAGGGAATCAGCCCCAGCATTTT. It is translated as CASSPRAGNQPQHF.

The V call is TRBV7-3, the J call TRBJ2-5, with D perhaps matching TRBD2 (7 bases). The germline V gene encodes CDR1 SGHTA and CDR2 FQGTGA. Trimming stripped 2 bases from V and 4 bases from J, with 17 bases between. CDR3 length: 16 amino acids. The CDR3 DNA is TGTGCCAGCAGCTTAGGTTCCGGGAGGACAGCAGAGACCCAGTACTTC. It is translated as CASSLGSGRTAETQYF.

This chain uses TRBV10-3 with TRBJ2-3; the D gene is possibly TRBD2 (5 bases). V was trimmed by 3 bases and J by 2 bases, leaving 9 bases between them. This CDR3 spans 14 amino acids. Looked up from germline, CDR1 is ENHRY and CDR2 is SYGVKD. For the CDR3, the DNA is TGTGCCATCAGTGAAAGACTACCCACAGATACGCAGTATTTT. Translating it yields CAISERLPTDTQYF.

This clonotype was counted only a few times. The gene calls are TRBV29-1 and TRBJ2-5; D is unclear. The CDR3 spans 11 residues. The germline CDR1 and CDR2 sequences are SQVTM and ANQGSEA. Trimming removed 4 bases from V and 4 bases from J, with 7 bases in between. The CDR3 is CSVGFAETQYF. CDR3 nucleotides: TGCAGCGTTGGGTTCGCAGAGACCCAGTACTTC.

This clonotype was seen just once. Relative to the germline gene, one junction end is altered; a read error may explain this. The chain is built from TRBV3-1 and TRBJ2-7; the D gene is possibly TRBD1 (6 bases). Germline assignment: CDR1 LGHDT and CDR2 YNNKEL (reference sequence). The CDR3 consists of 16 residues. CDR3 sequence (DNA): TGTGCCGGCAGCCCTACCCAGGACTCTAAAAGGGGGGAGCAGTACTTC. It encodes CAGSPTQDSKRGEQYF.

This clonotype was recorded only once. The chain has TRBV7-2 and TRBJ2-4; D is uncertain. The CDR3 has 11 residues. Looked up from germline, CDR1 is SGHTA and CDR2 is FQGNSA. Trimming pared 4 bases from V and 11 bases from J, leaving 9 bases between. The CDR3 nucleotides read TGTGCCAGCAGCTCCGGAGAGTTTCAGTACTTC. It yields the protein CASSSGEFQYF.

The rearrangement links TRBV20-1 to TRBJ2-2; D uncertain. CDR1 DFQATT and CDR2 SNEGSKA come from the germline V gene (reference sequence). This CDR3 has 14 amino acids. Trimming pared 3 bases from V and 0 bases from J, leaving 8 bases between. The CDR3 nucleotides are TGCAGTGCTAGGAGGATCGCGAACACCGGGGAGCTGTTTTTT. Encoded protein: CSARRIANTGELFF.